The entry that follows covers one T cell receptor (beta chain) sequence. What antigen it recognizes has not been identified. This sequence may be a read error, since a much larger clone differs from it by one base. Here the CDR3 omits its conserved ending phenylalanine or tryptophan, so a read error is the likely source. The data belong to a study of tumor-infiltrating lymphocytes in primary liver carcinoma (dated by TCRdb to 2017 to 2019). Describing the broader study: Between late 2015 and early 2016, roughly five patients in China with histopathologically diagnosed primary liver carcinoma had surgical resection. High reproducibility was observed for the technical replicate repertoires, with mean shared-clone rates around 0.9 and correlation coefficients above 0.95. The study combined TCRbeta repertoire sequencing, expression microarrays and whole-exome sequencing across five regions of each liver tumor, with adjacent normal tissue and blood. The five patients had tumors staged T1-T3 N0M0, with maximum diameters ranging from roughly 4.2 to 11 cm. Roughly 3.5 to 8 million productive TCRbeta reads were obtained per sample, and no significant difference in read depth was found between tissue types. Hepatocellular carcinoma (four) or combined HCC and intrahepatic cholangiocarcinoma (one) was present in the five patients, who were three men and two women aged 30 to 69 years. A total of 35 or so specimens from 5 patients went through TCRbeta repertoire sequencing, namely 25 tumor regions, 5 adjacent noncancerous liver tissues and 5 peripheral blood samples. The investigation overall reported the following: With just a few patients in the study, the authors point out that the findings should be validated in a larger study. Compared with blood, tumors had a significantly larger share of the repertoire taken up by the top 250 clones (p = 0.039). Since the samples were bulk and unsorted, there was no way to compare CD4+ and CD8+ T cell repertoires. Because sequencing covered only the TCR beta chain and unpaired alpha chains were not captured, true repertoire diversity is likely underestimated. Pairs of tumor regions showed greater repertoire overlap (mean about 36%) than tumor-adjacent pairs (17%) or tumor-blood pairs (around 15%), which is consistent with antigen-driven expansion.

Counting both end residues, the CDR3 totals 16 amino acids. The read is trimmed to its CDR3 DNA, 48 bases read in frame from base 1. The germline V gene specifies MGHRA as CDR1 and YSYEKL as CDR2. Starting from approximately 460 ng total RNA, TCRbeta-specific cDNA was produced by reverse transcription with a constant-region primer and ProtoScript II reverse transcriptase. The TCRbeta libraries were prepared through three rounds of nested multiplex PCR following a slightly modified ARM-PCR procedure. Multiplex TRBV1-TRBV30 forward primers and a Cbeta reverse primer were used in the first two PCR rounds, each of which was run for around 10 cycles. Sample barcodes and Illumina adapters were attached in a final 25-cycle PCR using Deep VentR polymerase. Amplicons of 200-500 bp were gel-purified with a QIAquick gel extraction kit before sequencing. TCRbeta amplicons were sequenced on an Illumina HiSeq 2500 with 250-bp paired-end reads. The original pipeline was this. Reads were quality-trimmed with Trimmomatic v0.33, and paired reads were merged with FLASH v1.2.11 to recover full CDR3 sequences. V, D and J germline segments were assigned to the rearranged TCRbeta sequences by MiGEC v1.2.1b. Clonotype statistics and Shannon-Wiener diversity indices were computed with VDJtools v1.0.0. Except for diversity analysis, only each sample's 250 most abundant clonotypes were used in subsequent analyses to reduce sampling bias. TCRdb reanalyzed the raw reads on its own, using fastp at Q25 for trimming and MiXCR for clone calling, and kept in-frame beta chains. Rows matching on CDR3 protein sequence are summarized as one entry with the most common DNA and genes. The V and J calls and clone size come from TCRdb's table, not from the authors' own analysis. The sample table holds about 300,000 distinct CDR3 sequences, of which around three fifths were seen once. The ten top clones hold approximately 9% of the sample.

Blood RNA was extracted from unsorted whole blood using TRIzol reagent, and germline DNA was obtained with the DNeasy Blood & Tissue kit. At the time of sampling, the patients had chronic HBV infection and had not received any treatment. Roughly 4 milliliters of peripheral blood were collected into K2EDTA tubes before surgery. This sequence was found in a man in his forties with primary liver carcinoma and hepatitis B virus infection. The rearranged chain carries TRBV4-1 and TRBJ2-1, and TRBD2 matches 8 of the central bases. The sequencing input was peripheral blood. The bases are TGTGCCAGCAGCCAAGATTGGAGCGGGAGTTACAATGAGCAGTTCTTA. It encodes CASSQDWSGSYNEQFL.